Listed here are 21 T cell receptor beta chains from one sample, sequenced in a study of response to subunit inactivated influenza vaccine. TCRdb ran MiXCR on the RT-PCR reads and lists one entry per CDR3 protein. Among roughly 570,000 distinct CDR3 sequences listed, 10% to 15% were seen once. The sample in question was PBMCs from blood, obtained about 40 days after vaccination. These receptors were collected from a man in his fifties who received an inactivated influenza vaccine.

This clonotype was observed a handful of times. The chain recombines TRBV5-1 with TRBJ2-5; TRBD1 matches 7 bases. The CDR3 length is 13 residues. J was trimmed by 5 bases and V by 4 bases; bases with no gene match: 5. The V gene's germline CDR1 is SGHRS and CDR2 YFSETQ. CDR3: CASSPGTDETQYF. As DNA, the CDR3 is TGCGCCAGCAGCCCAGGGACAGACGAGACCCAGTACTTC.

This chain connects TRBV7-9 to TRBJ2-3, with D unresolved. This CDR3 is 13 amino acids long. Per germline, CDR1 SEHNR and CDR2 FQNEAQ (reference sequence). V gave up 4 bases and J gave up 4 bases, with 9 bases separating them. DNA of the CDR3: TGTGCCAGCAGCTCGAACAACGCAGATACGCAGTATTTT. Residues: CASSSNNADTQYF.

This clonotype has only a few counts. CDR3 coding DNA: TGCAGTGCTAGATCCGCCAAGAAAGGGAACACCGGGGAGCTGTTTTTT. Translating it yields CSARSAKKGNTGELFF. The chain combines TRBV20-1 with TRBJ2-2; D gene unclear. Germline V lookup: CDR1 DFQATT, CDR2 SNEGSKA (reference sequence). The CDR3 runs 16 residues. V lost 2 bases and J lost 1, with 14 bases in between.

The chain is built from TRBV16 and TRBJ2-7; D is perhaps TRBD1 (5 bases). The CDR3 length is 13 residues. Deletions cut 0 bases from V and 6 bases from J, with 9 bases between. CDR1 is KGHSY, CDR2 FQNENV, per germline. CDR3 nucleotide sequence: TGTGCCAGCAGCCAATCGGGGCGAGGCGAGCAGTACTTC. Translation gives CASSQSGRGEQYF.

This sequence joins TRBV27 and TRBJ2-3; possible D gene TRBD1, 5 bases. CDR1 is MNHEY, CDR2 SMNVEV, per germline (reference sequence). This CDR3 is built from 12 residues. Trimming removed 10 bases at V and 5 bases at J, with 13 bases between. The CDR3 region is CATQQELDTQYF. CDR3 nucleotides: TGTGCCACCCAACAGGAGTTAGATACGCAGTATTTT.

This chain joins TRBV5-6 and TRBJ2-3; D is ambiguous. Germline CDR1 and CDR2: SGHDT and YYEEEE. CDR3 size: 17 residues. V was shortened by 2 bases and J by 2 bases, with 18 bases between the two germline ends. The CDR3 coding sequence is TGTGCCAGCAGCTTTTCTACGGCCCCGAGAAACACAGATACGCAGTATTTT. Residues: CASSFSTAPRNTDTQYF.

There are a few counts of this clonotype. The chain is built from TRBV28 and TRBJ1-4, with D perhaps matching TRBD1 (5 bases). Germline CDR1 reads MDHEN; CDR2 reads SYDVKM. The ends were cut back, 9 bases at V and 3 bases at J, with 17 bases in the middle. The length of the CDR3 is 15 residues. DNA for the CDR3: TGTGCCAGTAAAGAAGGGGCAGGTCCTAATGAAAAACTGTTTTTT. Translation gives CASKEGAGPNEKLFF. Complete variable domain (other parts from reference TRBV28 and TRBJ1-4): DVKVTQSSRYLVKRTGEKVFLECVQDMDHENMFWYRQDPGLGLRLIYFSYDVKMKEKGDIPEGYSVSREKKERFSLILESASTNQTSMYLCASKEGAGPNEKLFFGSGTQLSVL.

This clonotype was seen ten or more times. This chain uses TRBV5-6 with TRBJ1-5; D is possibly TRBD1 (5 bases). CDR3 size: 16 residues. V lost 0 bases to trimming and J lost 2 bases, with 12 bases between them. Germline values: CDR1 SGHDT, CDR2 YYEEEE. The CDR3 region is CASSLASRVGNQPQHF. The CDR3, as DNA: TGTGCCAGCAGCTTGGCCAGCAGGGTTGGCAATCAGCCCCAGCATTTT. Based on the CDR3 plus reference TRBV5-6 and TRBJ1-5, the full variable domain is DAGVTQSPTHLIKTRGQQVTLRCSPKSGHDTVSWYQQALGQGPQFIFQYYEEEERQRGNFPDRFSGHQFPNYSSELNVNALLLGDSALYLCASSLASRVGNQPQHFGDGTRLSIL.

This clonotype has more than one count but fewer than ten. The chain recombines TRBV12-3 or TRBV12-4 with TRBJ2-6, with D possibly called TRBD1 or TRBD2 (5 bases each). The length of the CDR3 is 14 residues. Trimming shortened V by 8 bases and J by 0 bases, and 8 bases separated the two germline ends. CDR3 amino acids: CASGTLSGANVLTF. The CDR3 nucleotides are TGTGCCAGCGGGACCCTCTCTGGGGCCAACGTCCTGACTTTC.

V usage is TRBV3-1 and J usage is TRBJ2-1, with a weak D call TRBD2 (5 bases). V was clipped by 1 base and J by 9 bases, with 16 bases between them. From germline, CDR1 is LGHDT and CDR2 YNNKEL (reference sequence). The CDR3 covers 15 residues. The CDR3 region is CASSQVLRLEGEQFF. For the CDR3, the DNA is TGTGCCAGCAGCCAAGTCCTGAGGCTCGAGGGTGAGCAGTTCTTC.

CDR3 protein: CASSETTSGGHNTQYF. CDR3 coding DNA: TGTGCCAGCAGCGAAACGACTAGCGGGGGCCATAATACGCAGTATTTT. The V call is TRBV7-9, the J call TRBJ2-3; TRBD2 agrees at 12 bases. Germline CDR1 and CDR2: SEHNR and FQNEAQ (reference sequence). V lost 5 bases and J lost 7; bases outside the gene matches: 10. This CDR3 region has 16 residues.

The chain is built from TRBV20-1 and TRBJ1-2; TRBD1 aligns across 10 bases. Germline values: CDR1 DFQATT, CDR2 SNEGSKA (reference sequence). The CDR3 runs 12 residues. The CDR3 reads CAQGQGLFGYTF. CDR3 nucleotide sequence: TGCGCCCAGGGACAGGGGTTGTTTGGCTACACCTTC.

The chain uses TRBV7-2 and TRBJ2-1; D remains unclear. The CDR3 consists of 16 residues. Trimming shortened V by 5 bases and J by 0 bases, and 14 bases separated the two germline ends. From germline, CDR1 is SGHTA and CDR2 FQGNSA. The CDR3 loop reads CASSLPLSSSYNEQFF. As DNA, the CDR3 is TGTGCCAGCAGCCTCCCCCTCTCGAGCTCCTACAATGAGCAGTTCTTC.

This clonotype was seen more than once but under ten times. This sequence joins TRBV7-8 and TRBJ2-7, with D possibly being TRBD2 (6 bases). CDR3 length: 17 residues. Trimming stripped 1 base from V and 1 base from J, with 17 bases between. Per germline, CDR1 SGHVS and CDR2 FQNEAQ. CDR3 sequence: CASSLEGWGVGSYEQYF. In DNA, the CDR3 is TGTGCCAGCAGCTTAGAGGGGTGGGGGGTCGGTTCCTACGAGCAGTACTTC.

Ten or more counts support this clonotype. CDR3 protein: CASSPRPTSGGPYEQYF. CDR3 DNA sequence: TGTGCCAGCAGCCCCCGGCCTACTAGCGGGGGACCCTACGAGCAGTACTTC. The chain couples TRBV7-2 to TRBJ2-7, with TRBD2 identical over 11 bases. This CDR3 has 17 residues. V was clipped by 5 bases and J by 2 bases; unmatched bases: 11. Looked up from germline, CDR1 is SGHTA and CDR2 is FQGNSA.

The genes are TRBV6-5 and TRBJ2-1; D remains unclear. Germline V gene sequence: CDR1 MNHEY, CDR2 SVGAGI. This CDR3 region has 13 residues. Trimming removed 0 bases from V and 6 bases from J, with 6 bases in between. CDR3 DNA: TGTGCCAGCAGTTACTCCTCAGTCAATGAGCAGTTCTTC. Translating it yields CASSYSSVNEQFF.

This clonotype was seen more than once but under ten times. V is TRBV19 and J is TRBJ1-5; perhaps TRBD1 as D (6 bases). The CDR3 sequence is 14 residues long. The germline CDR1 and CDR2 sequences are LNHDA and SQIVND (reference sequence). With 9 bases removed from V and 1 base from J, the gap between germline ends came to 13 bases. DNA of the CDR3: TGTGCCAGCCAGGGGCTCGGAAGCAATCAGCCCCAGCATTTT. Its protein is CASQGLGSNQPQHF.

This clonotype was detected only a few times. The CDR3 protein is CASSSSRDGALHF. In DNA, the CDR3 is TGCGCCAGCAGCTCCTCCAGGGATGGAGCCCTCCACTTT. This chain links TRBV5-1 with TRBJ1-6; D perhaps matches TRBD1 (5 bases). V was trimmed by 3 bases and J by 14 bases, leaving 15 bases between them. Germline assignment: CDR1 SGHRS and CDR2 YFSETQ. The CDR3 is made up of 13 amino acids. Together with reference TRBV5-1 and TRBJ1-6, the CDR3 gives the full variable domain: KAGVTQTPRYLIKTRGQQVTLSCSPISGHRSVSWYQQTPGQGLQFLFEYFSETQRNKGNFPGRFSGRQFSNSRSEMNVSTLELGDSALYLCASSSSRDGALHFGNGTRLTVT.

This clonotype occurred a few times. J is TRBJ1-2 and V is TRBV6-5; D is uncertain. The CDR3 extends over 16 amino acids. From germline, CDR1 is MNHEY and CDR2 SVGAGI. The V end was cut by 0 bases, the J end by 6 bases, with 17 bases between. CDR3 region: CASSYSRLVKGDGYTF. For the CDR3, the DNA is TGTGCCAGCAGTTACTCCCGGTTGGTGAAGGGCGATGGCTACACCTTC.

This clonotype was detected ten times or more. The V and J genes are TRBV20-1 and TRBJ2-7; TRBD1 is a possible D gene (5 bases). CDR1 and CDR2 (germline): DFQATT, SNEGSKA (reference sequence). The CDR3 runs to 14 residues. Trimming took off 6 bases at V and 3 bases at J, with 18 bases between the two ends. As DNA, the CDR3 is TGCAGTGCCCCTCTCGTGGGGCAGGTCTACGAGCAGTACTTC. Its translation: CSAPLVGQVYEQYF.

This clonotype was seen a handful of times. The rearrangement uses TRBV24-1 and TRBJ2-3; tentatively, D is TRBD2 (5 bases). Trimming shortened V by 5 bases and J by 0 bases, and 11 bases separated the two germline ends. CDR3 length: 15 residues. Germline CDR1 reads KGHDR; CDR2 reads SFDVKD. Here the CDR3 reads CATSGRGLSTDTQYF. Here the CDR3 DNA reads TGTGCCACCAGTGGACGGGGATTAAGCACAGATACGCAGTATTTT.